These 19 T cell receptor beta chains originate from one sample sequenced in a study of blood T cell repertoires in COVID-19. Profiled with immunoSEQ multiplex PCR; TCRdb holds only in-frame clones, not every one. The sample holds roughly 240,000 clones, 86% seen once. The specimen sequenced was peripheral blood. The receptors originated from a man aged 18 to 35 with active or convalescent COVID-19.

CDR3 protein: CASSSTPIPWTSGRKDYNEQFF. Here the CDR3 DNA reads TGTGCCAGCAGTTCCACTCCCATTCCCTGGACTAGCGGGAGAAAAGACTACAATGAGCAGTTCTTC. This chain uses TRBV27 with TRBJ2-1; 13 nucleotides match TRBD2. J lost 3 bases, V lost 4 bases, and 21 bases had no gene match. CDR3 length: 22 residues. Germline assignment: CDR1 MNHEY and CDR2 SMNVEV (reference sequence).

This chain joins TRBV11-2 and TRBJ2-2; tentative D call: TRBD1 (6 bases). CDR3 size: 15 residues. Per germline, CDR1 SGHAT and CDR2 FQNNGV. Trimming took off 3 bases at V and 3 bases at J, with 11 bases between the two ends. Here the CDR3 DNA reads TGTGCCAGCAGCTTTATGGACAGTGACACCGGGGAGCTGTTTTTT. It specifies CASSFMDSDTGELFF.

The chain has TRBV29-1 and TRBJ2-5; 7 bases are shared with TRBD1. Losses at the gene ends were 4 bases for V and 4 bases for J; bases not matched to a gene: 12. Looked up from germline, CDR1 is SQVTM and CDR2 is ANQGSEA. CDR3 length: 15 amino acids. CDR3 loop: CSVASGTGDAETQYF. The CDR3 DNA reads as TGCAGCGTTGCCTCGGGAACAGGGGATGCAGAGACCCAGTACTTC.

The gene calls are TRBV27 and TRBJ2-1; possibly TRBD2 for D (7 bases). Germline CDR1 is MNHEY and CDR2 is SMNVEV (reference sequence). V lost 2 bases, J lost 4 bases, and 15 bases lay in between. The CDR3 has 16 residues. The chain's CDR3 is CASSLAGAIGYNEQFF. CDR3 coding DNA: TGTGCCAGCAGTTTAGCGGGGGCGATAGGGTACAATGAGCAGTTCTTC.

The rearrangement joins TRBV13 to TRBJ1-4, with no clear D. V dropped 0 bases and J dropped 5 bases, with 7 bases sitting between them. Per germline, CDR1 PRHDT and CDR2 FYEKMQ (reference sequence). The CDR3 loop spans 14 amino acids. CDR3 DNA: TGTGCCAGCAGCTTAGGGGCGGGGAATGAAAAACTGTTTTTT. Its translation is CASSLGAGNEKLFF.

The chain combines TRBV3-1 (or the pseudogene TRBV3-2) with TRBJ1-1; D is uncertain. The length of the CDR3 is 13 residues. CDR1 and CDR2 from the germline V gene are LGHDT and YNNKEL (reference sequence). V dropped 0 bases and J dropped 7 bases, with 9 bases sitting between them. This CDR3 reads CASSQERMGEAFF. The CDR3 bases are TGTGCCAGCAGCCAAGAGAGGATGGGTGAAGCTTTCTTT.

The CDR3 reads CASSRPPPGGSNQPQHF. CDR3 nucleotide sequence: TGTGCCAGCAGTCGCCCCCCCCCGGGGGGAAGCAATCAGCCCCAGCATTTT. This chain uses TRBV6-6 with TRBJ1-5, with a possible D match to TRBD1 (5 bases). The CDR3 covers 17 residues. Trimming took 5 bases from V and 1 from J, leaving 18 bases between them. Germline V gene sequence: CDR1 MNHNY, CDR2 SVGAGI (reference sequence).

The chain joins TRBV7-3 to TRBJ2-5, with TRBD1 identical over 8 bases. The germline V gene has CDR1 SGHTA and CDR2 FQGTGA. CDR3 length: 15 residues. Trimming at V came to 2 bases and at J to 9 bases, leaving 11 bases not matched to a gene. The CDR3 here is CASSLSGRGLGSQYF. CDR3 nucleotide sequence: TGTGCCAGCAGCTTATCGGGCAGGGGGCTAGGGTCCCAGTACTTC.

This clone has only one observation. This chain joins TRBV6-5 and TRBJ2-3, with unresolved D. Trimming cost V 0 bases and J 0 bases, with 4 bases left between them. The germline CDR1 and CDR2 sequences are MNHEY and SVGAGI. The CDR3 extends over 14 amino acids. The CDR3, as DNA: TGTGCCAGCAGTTACTCAACTAGCACAGATACGCAGTATTTT. Translated, it gives CASSYSTSTDTQYF.

The J gene is TRBJ2-5, the V gene TRBV7-8, with D possibly matching TRBD2 (5 bases). The germline V and J ends were trimmed by 5 bases and 2 bases, with 12 bases remaining between them. CDR1 and CDR2 from the germline V gene are SGHVS and FQNEAQ. This CDR3 comprises 14 residues. The CDR3 sequence is CASSPPLAQETQYF. In DNA, the CDR3 is TGTGCCAGCAGCCCTCCCCTAGCACAAGAGACCCAGTACTTC. The full variable domain, with the rest looked up from reference TRBV7-8 and TRBJ2-5, is GAGVSQSPRYKVAKRGQDVALRCDPISGHVSLFWYQQALGQGPEFLTYFQNEAQLDKSGLPSDRFFAERPEGSVSTLKIQRTQQEDSAVYLCASSPPLAQETQYFGPGTRLLVL.

The gene calls are TRBV3-1 (or the pseudogene TRBV3-2) and TRBJ2-7, with D perhaps TRBD1 (5 bases). Germline V lookup: CDR1 LGHDT, CDR2 YNNKEL (reference sequence). CDR3 length: 14 residues. Trimming removed 6 bases at V and 0 bases at J, with 12 bases between. The CDR3 bases are TGTGCCAGCAGATCAGGGTCCAGCTCCTACGAGCAGTACTTC. Amino acids: CASRSGSSSYEQYF.

The V gene is TRBV5-8, the J gene TRBJ1-3; tentatively, D is TRBD1 (5 bases). V gave up 7 bases and J gave up 4 bases, with 15 bases separating them. The CDR3 runs 14 residues. Germline values: CDR1 SGHTS, CDR2 YDEGEE. The CDR3 reads CASSEPGSGNTIYF. For the CDR3, the DNA is TGTGCCAGCTCGGAGCCAGGGTCCGGAAACACCATATATTTT.

The chain combines TRBV29-1 with TRBJ1-2; 8 bases fit TRBD1. This CDR3 has 13 amino acids. Germline V gene data show CDR1 as SQVTM and CDR2 as ANQGSEA. V dropped 1 base and J dropped 6; count of bases not matched to a gene: 4. The CDR3, as DNA: TGCAGCGTTGAAGCGGACAGGGACGATGGCTACACCTTC. Its protein is CSVEADRDDGYTF.

The chain employs TRBV5-5 and TRBJ1-5, with D unclear. Germline V gene lookup returns CDR1 SGHKS and CDR2 YYEKEE (reference sequence). The length of the CDR3 is 15 residues. The V gene lost 6 bases and the J gene lost 6 bases, with 19 bases spanning the gap. CDR3 coding DNA: TGTGCCAGCACCCTGACCGCCGGGGAAGTTCAGCCCCAGCATTTT. Amino acids: CASTLTAGEVQPQHF. Variable domain in full (rest from reference TRBV5-5 and TRBJ1-5): DAGVTQSPTHLIKTRGQQVTLRCSPISGHKSVSWYQQVLGQGPQFIFQYYEKEERGRGNFPDRFSARQFPNYSSELNVNALLLGDSALYLCASTLTAGEVQPQHFGDGTRLSIL.

This chain connects TRBV1 to TRBJ2-1; TRBD2 was called by the table and not checked on the DNA. TRBV1 corresponds to a pseudogene. The CDR3 runs to 15 residues. Written as DNA, the CDR3 is TGCACCAGCAGCCGCCCGAACTACTCCTACAATGAGCAGTTCTTC. Residues: CTSSRPNYSYNEQFF.

This sequence joins TRBV12-5 and TRBJ2-7; D is unresolved. V gave up 0 bases and J gave up 6 bases, with 6 bases separating them. Looked up from germline, CDR1 is LGHNT and CDR2 is FRNRAP. The CDR3 is 12 amino acids. Here the CDR3 DNA reads TGTGCTAGTGGTTTGGTATCTGTCGAGCAGTACTTC. It yields the protein CASGLVSVEQYF.

This sequence joins TRBV19 and TRBJ2-1; 8 positions agree with TRBD2. J gave up 5 bases and V 5 bases, and 11 bases lay outside the gene matches. The germline CDR1 and CDR2 sequences are LNHDA and SQIVND (reference sequence). The CDR3 consists of 16 residues. CDR3 nucleotides: TGTGCCAGTAGTCCTATTACGGGAGGGCCTAACAATGAGCAGTTCTTC. It is translated as CASSPITGGPNNEQFF.

For the CDR3, the DNA is TGTGCCATCAGTAAACAGGGAACTAATGAAAAACTGTTTTTT. Translated: CAISKQGTNEKLFF. The gene calls are TRBV10-3 and TRBJ1-4; D is perhaps TRBD1 (6 bases). The V gene's germline CDR1 is ENHRY and CDR2 SYGVKD. The CDR3 totals 14 residues. With 5 bases removed from V and 1 base from J, the gap between germline ends came to 8 bases.

The gene calls are TRBV3-1 (or the pseudogene TRBV3-2) and TRBJ2-1; 10 bases match TRBD2. The CDR3 extends over 18 amino acids. Unmatched junction bases numbered 14, after V lost 1 base and J lost 8 bases. From germline, CDR1 is LGHDT and CDR2 YNNKEL (reference sequence). CDR3 nucleotide sequence: TGTGCCAGCAGCCAAGGTCCGAGCGGGGGGGCGGTATATGATGAGCAGTTCTTC. Translated, it gives CASSQGPSGGAVYDEQFF.